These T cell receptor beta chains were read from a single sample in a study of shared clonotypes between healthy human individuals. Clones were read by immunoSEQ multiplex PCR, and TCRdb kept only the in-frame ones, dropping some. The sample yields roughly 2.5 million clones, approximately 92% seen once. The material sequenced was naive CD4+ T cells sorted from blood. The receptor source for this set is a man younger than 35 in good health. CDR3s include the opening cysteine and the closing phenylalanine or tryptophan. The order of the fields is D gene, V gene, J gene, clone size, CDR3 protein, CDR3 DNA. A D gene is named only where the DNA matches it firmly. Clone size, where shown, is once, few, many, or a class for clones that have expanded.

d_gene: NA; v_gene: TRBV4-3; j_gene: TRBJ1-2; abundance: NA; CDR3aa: CASSRDLYNYGYTF; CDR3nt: TGCGCCAGCAGCCGGGACCTTTATAACTATGGCTACACCTTC
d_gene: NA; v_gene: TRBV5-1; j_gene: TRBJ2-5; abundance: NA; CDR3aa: CASSSLQGLGETQYF; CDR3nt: TGCGCCAGTTCCTCACTCCAAGGTTTAGGGGAGACCCAGTACTTC
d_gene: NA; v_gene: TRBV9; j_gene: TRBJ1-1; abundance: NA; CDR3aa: CASSVGPNRNTEAFF; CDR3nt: TGTGCCAGCAGCGTAGGGCCTAACAGAAACACTGAAGCTTTCTTT
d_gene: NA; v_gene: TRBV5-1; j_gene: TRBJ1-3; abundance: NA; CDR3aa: CASSLGGTGNTIYF; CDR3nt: TGCGCCAGCAGCTTGGGGGGCACTGGAAACACCATATATTTT
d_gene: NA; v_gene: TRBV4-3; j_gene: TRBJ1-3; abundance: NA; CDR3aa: CASSQDPQGPGNTIYF; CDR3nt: TGCGCCAGCAGCCAAGATCCTCAGGGGCCTGGAAACACCATATATTTT
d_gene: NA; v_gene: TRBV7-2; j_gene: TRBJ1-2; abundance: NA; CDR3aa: CASSLTFYYGYTF; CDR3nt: TGTGCCAGCAGCCTCACCTTCTACTATGGCTACACCTTC
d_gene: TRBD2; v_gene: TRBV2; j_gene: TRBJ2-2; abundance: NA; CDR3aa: CATSSASGPTGELFF; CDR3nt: TGTGCCACTTCCTCGGCTAGCGGTCCGACCGGGGAGCTGTTTTTT
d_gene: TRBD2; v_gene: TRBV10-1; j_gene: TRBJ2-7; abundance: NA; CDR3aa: CASSEFVAGGGEQYF; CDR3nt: TGCGCCAGCAGTGAGTTTGTAGCGGGAGGGGGAGAGCAGTACTTC
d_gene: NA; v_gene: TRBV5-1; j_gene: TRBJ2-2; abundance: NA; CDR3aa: CASSLAGTPNTGELFF; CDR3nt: TGCGCCAGCAGCTTGGCCGGGACACCGAACACCGGGGAGCTGTTTTTT
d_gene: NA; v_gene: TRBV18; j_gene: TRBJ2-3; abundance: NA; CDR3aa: CASSPINTDTQYF; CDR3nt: TGTGCCAGCTCCCCGATTAACACAGATACGCAGTATTTT
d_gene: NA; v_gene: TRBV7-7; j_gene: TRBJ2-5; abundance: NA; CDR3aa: CASSPEASRETQYF; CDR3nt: TGTGCTAGCAGCCCAGAAGCTTCCAGGGAGACCCAGTACTTC
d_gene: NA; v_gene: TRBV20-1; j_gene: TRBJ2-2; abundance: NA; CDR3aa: CSARWAGELFF; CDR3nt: TGCAGTGCTAGGTGGGCCGGGGAGCTGTTTTTT
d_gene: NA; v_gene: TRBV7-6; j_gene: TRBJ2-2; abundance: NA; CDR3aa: CASSLGGGAADTGELFF; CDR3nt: TGTGCCAGCAGCTTAGGAGGGGGTGCAGCGGACACCGGGGAGCTGTTTTTT
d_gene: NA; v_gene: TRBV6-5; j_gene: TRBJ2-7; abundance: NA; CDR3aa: CASSYGPYEQYF; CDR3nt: TGTGCCAGCAGTTACGGTCCCTACGAGCAGTACTTC
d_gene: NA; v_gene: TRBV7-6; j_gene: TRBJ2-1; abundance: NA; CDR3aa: CASSLMGGQSYNEQFF; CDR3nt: TGTGCCAGCAGCCTCATGGGCGGACAATCCTACAATGAGCAGTTCTTC
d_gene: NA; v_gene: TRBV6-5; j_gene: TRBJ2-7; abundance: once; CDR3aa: CASSYSRASEQYF; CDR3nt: TGTGCCAGCAGTTACTCGAGGGCGTCCGAGCAGTACTTC
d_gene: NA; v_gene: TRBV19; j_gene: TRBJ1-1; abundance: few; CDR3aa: CASGRVEAFF; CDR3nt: TGTGCCAGTGGCAGGGTTGAAGCTTTCTTT
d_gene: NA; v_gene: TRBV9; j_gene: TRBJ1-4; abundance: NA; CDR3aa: CASSKGAGVEKLFF; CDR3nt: TGTGCCAGCAGCAAGGGTGCGGGAGTCGAAAAACTGTTTTTT
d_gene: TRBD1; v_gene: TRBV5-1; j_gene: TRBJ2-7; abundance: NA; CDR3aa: CASSLRTGGTSYEQYF; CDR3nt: TGCGCCAGCAGCCTAAGGACAGGCGGAACCTCCTACGAGCAGTACTTC
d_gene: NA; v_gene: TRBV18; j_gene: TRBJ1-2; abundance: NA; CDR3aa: CASSPFWEGYTF; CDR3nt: TGTGCCAGCTCACCGTTCTGGGAAGGCTACACCTTC
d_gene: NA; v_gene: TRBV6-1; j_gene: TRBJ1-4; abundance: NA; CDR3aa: CASSEAPGAFLF; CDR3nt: TGTGCCAGCAGTGAAGCTCCAGGGGCTTTCCTTTTT
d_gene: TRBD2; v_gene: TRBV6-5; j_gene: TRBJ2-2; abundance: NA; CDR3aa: CASSSSGTTNTGELFF; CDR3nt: TGTGCCAGCAGTTCTTCCGGGACTACGAACACCGGGGAGCTGTTTTTT
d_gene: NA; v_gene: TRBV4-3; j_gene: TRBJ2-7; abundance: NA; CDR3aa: CASSQGTTSYEQYF; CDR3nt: TGCGCCAGCAGCCAAGGGACTACCTCCTACGAGCAGTACTTC
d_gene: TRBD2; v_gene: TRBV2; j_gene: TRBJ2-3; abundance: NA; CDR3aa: CASSVTLAGISDTQYF; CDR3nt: TGTGCCAGCAGTGTAACACTAGCGGGAATTTCAGATACGCAGTATTTT
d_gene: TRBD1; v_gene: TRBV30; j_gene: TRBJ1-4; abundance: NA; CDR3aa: CAWRGDRENEKLFF; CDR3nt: TGTGCCTGGAGGGGGGACAGGGAAAACGAAAAACTGTTTTTT
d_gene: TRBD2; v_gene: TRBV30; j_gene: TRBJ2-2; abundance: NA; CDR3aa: CAWGPGLVGNTGELFF; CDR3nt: TGTGCCTGGGGACCCGGACTAGTAGGGAACACCGGGGAGCTGTTTTTT
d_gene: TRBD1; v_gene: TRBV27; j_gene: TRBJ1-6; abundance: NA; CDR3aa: CASSFYRGHNSPLHF; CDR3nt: TGTGCCAGCAGTTTTTACAGGGGGCATAATTCACCCCTCCACTTT
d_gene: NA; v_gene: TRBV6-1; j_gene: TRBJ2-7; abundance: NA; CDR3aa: CASSDPPGEYEQYF; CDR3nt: TGTGCCAGCAGTGACCCGCCGGGGGAGTACGAGCAGTACTTC
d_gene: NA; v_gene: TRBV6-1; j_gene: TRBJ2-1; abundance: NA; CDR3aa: CASRSISTYNEQFF; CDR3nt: TGTGCCAGCAGATCAATCAGTACCTACAATGAGCAGTTCTTC
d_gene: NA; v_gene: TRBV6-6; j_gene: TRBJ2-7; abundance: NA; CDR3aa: CASSPGDEQYF; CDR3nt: TGTGCCAGCAGCCCAGGTGACGAGCAGTACTTC
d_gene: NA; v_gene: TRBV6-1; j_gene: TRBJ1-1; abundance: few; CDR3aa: CASSEWEGEAFF; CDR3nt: TGTGCCAGCAGTGAATGGGAAGGTGAAGCTTTCTTT
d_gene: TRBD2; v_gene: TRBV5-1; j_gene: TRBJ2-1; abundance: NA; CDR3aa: CASVSGGQNEQFF; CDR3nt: TGCGCCAGCGTCAGCGGGGGTCAGAATGAGCAGTTCTTC
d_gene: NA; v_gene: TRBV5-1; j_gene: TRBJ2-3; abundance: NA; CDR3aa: CASSVPSTDTQYF; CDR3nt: TGCGCCAGCAGCGTCCCAAGCACAGATACGCAGTATTTT
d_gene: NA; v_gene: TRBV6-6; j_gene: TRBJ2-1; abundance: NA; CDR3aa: CASSYSREDGFF; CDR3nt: TGTGCCAGCAGTTACTCGAGGGAAGATGGGTTCTTC
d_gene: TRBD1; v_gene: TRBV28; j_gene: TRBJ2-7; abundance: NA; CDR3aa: CASSRQGLSYEQYF; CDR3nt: TGTGCCAGCAGTAGACAGGGGTTGAGCTACGAGCAGTACTTC